A single sample is the source of the 11 T cell receptor beta chains below, sequenced in a study of blood T cell repertoires in COVID-19 (TCRdb year 2020). Receptor libraries were prepared by the immunoSEQ multiplex PCR assay. Entries here come from immuneACCESS through TCRdb and include only in-frame sequences with V and J called. Some clones fail to appear in such tables; in the studies checked, an unresolved V gene covers under half of the shortfall, and the cause of the remainder is unknown. The sample has roughly 230,000 clones on record, nearly 90% of them singletons. The ten most abundant clones make up around 0.7% of the sample. What was sequenced was peripheral blood. These receptors were obtained from a human donor in a cohort sampled during active COVID-19.

V and J are TRBV28 and TRBJ1-2, with D perhaps TRBD1 (6 bases). The CDR3 loop spans 14 amino acids. Germline V gives CDR1 MDHEN, CDR2 SYDVKM. V dropped 6 bases and J dropped 8 bases, with 19 bases sitting between them. The CDR3 region has the DNA TGTGCCAGCAGCCATGGGGGCAGGGCGGAAGGCTACACCTTC. Protein: CASSHGGRAEGYTF.

The chain links TRBV11-2 to TRBJ1-2; D is undetermined. The germline V and J ends were trimmed by 3 bases and 0 bases, with 8 bases remaining between them. The CDR3 is made up of 14 amino acids. Germline values: CDR1 SGHAT, CDR2 FQNNGV. CDR3 DNA: TGTGCCAGCAGCTTTGGTGCAGCTAACTATGGCTACACCTTC. Translated, it gives CASSFGAANYGYTF.

The chain couples TRBV4-3 to TRBJ2-6; tentatively, D is TRBD1 (5 bases). CDR1 LGHNA and CDR2 YSLEER come from the germline V gene. The CDR3 has 17 amino acids. V lost 0 bases, J lost 2 bases, and 11 bases lay in between. The CDR3 protein is CASSQDQLGAGANVLTF. CDR3 nucleotide sequence: TGCGCCAGCAGCCAAGATCAGCTAGGGGCTGGGGCCAACGTCCTGACTTTC.

This chain connects TRBV11-2 to TRBJ2-1, with TRBD2 matching 7 bases. This CDR3 comprises 12 residues. CDR1 SGHAT and CDR2 FQNNGV come from the germline V gene. With 7 bases clipped from V and 7 bases from J, the junction kept 4 bases outside the gene matches. CDR3 nucleotide sequence: TGTGCCAGCACCGCAGCGGGGAATGAGCAGTTCTTC. It specifies CASTAAGNEQFF. The whole variable domain, remainder taken from reference TRBV11-2 and TRBJ2-1, is EAGVAQSPRYKIIEKRQSVAFWCNPISGHATLYWYQQILGQGPKLLIQFQNNGVVDDSQLPKDRFSAERLKGVDSTLKIQPAKLEDSAVYLCASTAAGNEQFFGPGTRLTVL.

This clone was observed a single time. The chain recombines TRBV7-8 with TRBJ2-7; the match to TRBD1 covers 8 bases. V trimming: 3 bases; J trimming: 2 bases; junction bases outside the gene matches: 3. CDR3 size: 14 residues. The germline V gene encodes CDR1 SGHVS and CDR2 FQNEAQ. This CDR3 reads CASSLVRGPYEQYF. CDR3 in DNA: TGTGCCAGCAGCTTGGTCAGGGGGCCCTACGAGCAGTACTTC.

The chain recombines TRBV12-3 or TRBV12-4 with TRBJ1-2; unclear D gene. This CDR3 spans 13 amino acids. The ends were cut back, 1 base at V and 5 bases at J, with 8 bases in the middle. The chain's CDR3 is CASSLDPIYGYTF. The CDR3 coding sequence is TGTGCCAGCAGTTTAGACCCTATATATGGCTACACCTTC.

The rearrangement joins TRBV2 to TRBJ2-1, with 10 bases that match TRBD1. V lost 8 bases to trimming and J lost 12 bases; unmatched junction nucleotides: 13. CDR1 and CDR2 from the germline V gene are SNHLY and FYNNEI. The CDR3 covers 14 residues. The CDR3 region has the DNA TGTGCCAGCCCCGGGACAGGGGTTATCGGGGGGCAGTTCTTC. It specifies CASPGTGVIGGQFF.

The rearrangement uses TRBV6-2 or TRBV6-3 and TRBJ2-1; TRBD1 aligns across 7 bases. J was trimmed by 1 base and V by 2 bases; bases with no gene match: 5. Germline V gene data show CDR1 as MNHEY and CDR2 as SVGEGT. The CDR3 contains 16 residues. Written as DNA, the CDR3 is TGTGCCAGCAGTTACCATCCGGGACAGTCCTACAATGAGCAGTTCTTC. This encodes CASSYHPGQSYNEQFF.

V is TRBV9 and J is TRBJ2-1; TRBD1 agrees at 7 bases. The CDR3 totals 14 residues. J lost 3 bases, V lost 6 bases, and 6 bases had no gene match. Germline CDR1 reads SGDLS; CDR2 reads YYNGEE. CDR3 sequence (DNA): TGTGCCAGCACCGCGACAGGGAGCTACAATGAGCAGTTCTTC. Translating gives CASTATGSYNEQFF.

The rearrangement links TRBV7-3 to TRBJ2-3; 10 bases map to TRBD1. CDR1 and CDR2 (germline): SGHTA, FQGTGA. Germline trimming cut 5 bases from V and 1 base from J; bases unmatched to any gene: 9. The CDR3 has 17 residues. CDR3 bases: TGTGCCAGCAGCCCCTTGCCGACAGGGGGCGGCACAGATACGCAGTATTTT. It encodes CASSPLPTGGGTDTQYF.

The CDR3 sequence is CASSYGLADYEQYF. The CDR3, as DNA: TGTGCCAGCAGCTACGGACTAGCGGACTACGAGCAGTACTTC. This chain uses TRBV11-2 with TRBJ2-7, with 10 bases fitting TRBD2. Trimming at V came to 4 bases and at J to 3 bases, leaving 3 bases not matched to a gene. Germline CDR1 SGHAT, CDR2 FQNNGV. The CDR3 runs 14 residues.